This TCR beta chain was obtained from a study of shared clonotypes between healthy human individuals. Clones were read by immunoSEQ multiplex PCR, and TCRdb kept only the in-frame ones, dropping some. The profile shows some 600,000 clones, 90% to 97% of them singletons. It was CD45RO-negative cells, positively selected for CCR7, that made up naive CD8 cells, with terminally differentiated effector memory CD45RA+ cells excluded. The source is a woman aged 25-40 years in good health. The sample taken for sequencing was naive CD8+ T cells sorted from blood.

The CDR3 DNA reads as TGTGCCAGCAGCTTTAGCGGGAGGGCCGCTGAGCAGTTCTTC. This encodes CASSFSGRAAEQFF. The chain has TRBV7-9 and TRBJ2-1, with 11 bases identical to TRBD2. Trimming at V came to 3 bases and at J to 9 bases, leaving 4 bases not matched to a gene. Germline CDR1 SEHNR, CDR2 FQNEAQ (reference sequence). CDR3 length equals 14 residues.